These 25 T cell receptor beta chains were sequenced from one sample in a study of blood T cells in healthy people across ages. The use of a sample-barcoded 5' primer and a J-beta primer mix characterized a second PCR of roughly 6 to 12 cycles. TCRdb fed the 5' RACE reads into MiXCR, producing one record per CDR3 protein. The table includes about 1 million distinct CDR3 sequences, 20% to 25% detected once. This sample was also put to use in a study of T cells of mothers and their children.

The sequenced sample consisted of blood. These receptors were taken from a girl aged 2-9 years in good health.

This clonotype was seen a few times. V is TRBV6-2 or TRBV6-3 and J is TRBJ2-5; D remains ambiguous. The CDR3 is 14 residues long. With 2 bases removed from V and 7 bases from J, the gap between germline ends came to 14 bases. CDR1 is MNHEY and CDR2 is SVGEGT in the germline V gene. The chain's CDR3 is CASSYPDPERTQYF. CDR3 DNA sequence: TGTGCCAGCAGTTACCCCGATCCCGAAAGGACCCAGTACTTC.

This clonotype was picked up a small number of times. The J gene is TRBJ2-1, the V gene TRBV20-1; tentatively, D is TRBD2 (7 bases). V was trimmed by 5 bases and J by 3 bases, leaving 20 bases between them. The germline CDR1 and CDR2 sequences are DFQATT and SNEGSKA (reference sequence). CDR3 length equals 16 residues. The CDR3: CSAPAGRGVDYNEQFF. The CDR3 DNA is TGCAGTGCTCCCGCAGGGAGGGGGGTTGACTACAATGAGCAGTTCTTC.

V gene TRBV28 combines with J gene TRBJ1-2, with D uncertain. The CDR3 runs 13 residues. V lost 6 bases, J lost 5 bases, and 13 bases lay in between. Germline V gene lookup returns CDR1 MDHEN and CDR2 SYDVKM. CDR3 loop: CASRVVGLYGYTF. CDR3 DNA: TGTGCCAGCAGGGTGGTAGGGTTATATGGCTACACCTTC.

There are a few counts of this clonotype. V and J are TRBV29-1 and TRBJ2-5; the D gene could be TRBD1 or TRBD2 (6 bases each). The CDR3 sequence is 12 residues long. The germline V gene has CDR1 SQVTM and CDR2 ANQGSEA. V was trimmed by 6 bases and J by 4 bases, leaving 12 bases between them. CDR3: CSVTKGGETQYF. CDR3 bases: TGCAGCGTAACAAAGGGGGGAGAGACCCAGTACTTC.

V is TRBV12-3 or TRBV12-4 and J is TRBJ2-2; D may match TRBD1 or TRBD2 (5 bases each). The CDR3 covers 14 residues. V was pared by 1 base and J by 7 bases, with 10 bases between. Here the CDR3 DNA reads TGTGCCAGCAGTTTAGGGGGGAAGAGCGGGGAGCTGTTTTTT. It translates to CASSLGGKSGELFF.

The chain has TRBV7-9 and TRBJ2-1, with D perhaps TRBD1 (5 bases). CDR3 size: 13 residues. CDR1 is SEHNR, CDR2 FQNEAQ, per germline (reference sequence). V shed 5 bases and J shed 6 bases, with 11 bases lying between them. The CDR3 bases are TGTGCCAGCAGCGCCCGACAGAGCAATGAGCAGTTCTTC. Its protein product is CASSARQSNEQFF.

The genes are TRBV12-3 or TRBV12-4 and TRBJ2-2, with a weak D call TRBD2 (6 bases). V was pared by 6 bases and J by 7 bases, with 21 bases between. CDR3 size: 16 residues. CDR3 sequence (DNA): TGTGCCAGCAGACCCACCACCAAGGGTAGCGGCGGGGAGCTGTTTTTT. Amino acids: CASRPTTKGSGGELFF.

The V gene is TRBV20-1, the J gene TRBJ1-1, with 8 bases that match TRBD1. Germline CDR1 reads DFQATT; CDR2 reads SNEGSKA (reference sequence). The CDR3 is made up of 14 amino acids. The V segment lost 5 bases and the J segment 4 bases; nucleotides outside the gene matches: 9. Here the CDR3 DNA reads TGCAGTGCTCCGGACAGGGTTTCGCGCACTGAAGCTTTCTTT. Translation: CSAPDRVSRTEAFF.

J is TRBJ2-3 and V is TRBV10-3; maybe TRBD1 (5 bases). There are 13 residues in the CDR3. V shed 8 bases and J shed 0 bases, with 9 bases lying between them. Germline values: CDR1 ENHRY, CDR2 SYGVKD. The CDR3, as DNA: TGTGCCATCCTAGACAGCAGCACAGATACGCAGTATTTT. As protein: CAILDSSTDTQYF.

The rearrangement joins TRBV5-6 to TRBJ2-7, with 7 nucleotides matching TRBD2. Per germline, CDR1 SGHDT and CDR2 YYEEEE. The length of the CDR3 is 12 residues. Trimming cost V 4 bases and J 7 bases; bases outside gene matches: 5. Here the CDR3 reads CASSDGEGEQYF. The CDR3 coding sequence is TGTGCCAGCAGCGATGGGGAGGGGGAGCAGTACTTC.

The chain has TRBV6-5 and TRBJ2-3; D remains unclear. V shed 2 bases and J shed 4 bases, with 10 bases lying between them. In germline, CDR1 is MNHEY, CDR2 SVGAGI. The CDR3 runs 14 residues. CDR3 nucleotide sequence: TGTGCCAGCAGTTACGTCCAGGCCCCAGATACGCAGTATTTT. Its protein is CASSYVQAPDTQYF.

Turning to this clonotype: Possible read error: a much larger clone is one base away. The genes are TRBV28 and TRBJ1-4, with D perhaps matching TRBD1 (6 bases). This CDR3 has 15 amino acids. Germline V gives CDR1 MDHEN, CDR2 SYDVKM. Trimming removed 7 bases from V and 4 bases from J, with 16 bases in between. The CDR3 coding sequence is TGTGCCAGCACTGCCCTGGCAGGGGATAATGAAAAACTGTTTTTT. Translating it yields CASTALAGDNEKLFF. The full variable domain, with the rest looked up from reference TRBV28 and TRBJ1-4, is DVKVTQSSRYLVKRTGEKVFLECVQDMDHENMFWYRQDPGLGLRLIYFSYDVKMKEKGDIPEGYSVSREKKERFSLILESASTNQTSMYLCASTALAGDNEKLFFGSGTQLSVL.

As to this clonotype: A read error may account for a junction end that differs from germline. The V call is TRBV24-1, the J call TRBJ2-5; D not resolved. The germline V gene encodes CDR1 KGHDR and CDR2 SFDVKD. This CDR3 spans 12 amino acids. CDR3 in amino acids: CATSDIGPDRFF. CDR3 sequence (DNA): TGTGCCACCAGTGATATTGGCCCCGATCGGTTCTTC.

The V gene is TRBV20-1, the J gene TRBJ2-3, with 9 bases matching TRBD2. The CDR3 spans 13 residues. The J segment lost 2 bases and the V segment lost 6 bases, leaving 3 bases of the junction unmatched. Germline CDR1 reads DFQATT; CDR2 reads SNEGSKA (reference sequence). CDR3 nucleotides: TGCAGTGCCCCTAGCGGGGCCACAGATACGCAGTATTTT. Encoded protein: CSAPSGATDTQYF.

On this clonotype: The conserved closing phenylalanine or tryptophan is absent in this CDR3, likely reflecting a read error. This chain links TRBV27 with TRBJ2-7; 10 nucleotides match TRBD1. V shed 0 bases, J shed 4 bases, and the junction held 6 bases outside the gene matches. This CDR3 is 16 amino acids long. CDR1 MNHEY and CDR2 SMNVEV come from the germline V gene (reference sequence). CDR3 bases: TGTGCCAGCAGTTTATCCCTACCGGGACAGGGGTACGAGCAGTACCTC. Encoded protein: CASSLSLPGQGYEQYL.

This clonotype was picked up one time. V is TRBV5-1 and J is TRBJ2-5, with D hard to call. This CDR3 has 16 residues. V was cut by 0 bases and J by 0 bases, with 12 bases left in between. CDR1 is SGHRS, CDR2 YFSETQ, per germline. The CDR3 DNA sequence: TGCGCCAGCAGCTTGGTTAGGCCCCCGTACCAAGAGACCCAGTACTTC. Translated: CASSLVRPPYQETQYF.

The chain joins TRBV20-1 to TRBJ1-4; TRBD1 aligns across 9 bases. The CDR3 has 15 amino acids. The J segment lost 5 bases and the V segment lost 0 bases, leaving 4 bases of the junction unmatched. In germline, CDR1 is DFQATT, CDR2 SNEGSKA (reference sequence). The CDR3 region is CSARDFGTGNEKLFF. As DNA, the CDR3 is TGCAGTGCTAGAGATTTCGGGACAGGGAATGAAAAACTGTTTTTT.

The CDR3 DNA follows: TGTGCCAGCAGTCAGCCAGGGGCGGTACCGCAGTATTTT. Amino acids: CASSQPGAVPQYF. This chain uses TRBV6-2 or TRBV6-3 with TRBJ2-3; TRBD1 is a possible D gene (6 bases). V was pared by 5 bases and J by 10 bases, with 16 bases between. The CDR3 sequence is 13 residues long. The V gene's germline CDR1 is MNHEY and CDR2 SVGEGT.

The chain is built from TRBV7-2 and TRBJ2-5; D is undetermined. The germline gives CDR1 SGHTA, CDR2 FQGNSA. V gave up 1 base and J gave up 5 bases, with 8 bases separating them. CDR3 length equals 13 residues. The CDR3 spells CASSLELIETQYF. The CDR3 coding sequence is TGTGCCAGCAGCTTAGAGTTGATTGAGACCCAGTACTTC.

This clonotype was detected a few times. CDR3 nucleotides: TGCGCCAGCAGCCAGATTAATCCACAGGGGGTGGAAGGCTACACCTTC. This encodes CASSQINPQGVEGYTF. The chain carries TRBV4-1 and TRBJ1-2, with 8 nucleotides matching TRBD1. CDR1 is MGHRA, CDR2 YSYEKL, per germline. The CDR3 runs 16 residues. The V and J ends lost 3 bases and 8 bases, in that order; junction bases with no gene match: 14.

The J gene is TRBJ1-2, the V gene TRBV7-3, with D perhaps matching TRBD1 (6 bases). Trimming stripped 1 base from V and 7 bases from J, with 16 bases between. Per the germline V gene, CDR1 is SGHTA and CDR2 is FQGTGA. The CDR3 is made up of 15 amino acids. CDR3 amino acids: CASSLRGTGASGYTF. The CDR3 bases are TGTGCCAGCAGCTTAAGGGGGACGGGGGCCTCTGGCTACACCTTC.

This clonotype has a count of ten or more. This sequence joins TRBV2 and TRBJ2-1; D remains unclear. CDR3 length: 11 amino acids. Germline CDR1 reads SNHLY; CDR2 reads FYNNEI. The V gene lost 10 bases and the J gene lost 4 bases, with 8 bases spanning the gap. The CDR3 is CATTEYNEQFF. For the CDR3, the DNA is TGTGCCACCACAGAGTACAATGAGCAGTTCTTC.

This clonotype was counted a few times. The chain couples TRBV4-3 to TRBJ2-1; D may match TRBD1 or TRBD2 (5 bases each). V lost 0 bases and J 5 bases, leaving 17 bases between the germline ends. CDR1 and CDR2 from the germline V gene are LGHNA and YSLEER. The CDR3 extends over 17 amino acids. DNA for the CDR3: TGCGCCAGCAGCCAAGAGGGGGTGGGTCCCGGGGACAATGAGCAGTTCTTC. This encodes CASSQEGVGPGDNEQFF.

V gene TRBV20-1 combines with J gene TRBJ2-1; D not resolved. There are 14 residues in the CDR3. V was clipped by 5 bases and J by 9 bases, with 20 bases between them. CDR1 and CDR2 from the germline V gene are DFQATT and SNEGSKA (reference sequence). CDR3 in amino acids: CSASVAPLSREQFF. In DNA, the CDR3 is TGCAGTGCTTCCGTGGCTCCCTTGTCTCGTGAGCAGTTCTTC.

This clonotype was observed a few times. V usage is TRBV20-1 and J usage is TRBJ2-3; TRBD2 matches 12 bases. Unmatched junction bases numbered 11, after V lost 5 bases and J lost 2 bases. CDR3 length: 17 amino acids. Per the germline V gene, CDR1 is DFQATT and CDR2 is SNEGSKA (reference sequence). The chain's CDR3 is CSAPDFRLAGDTDTQYF. CDR3 DNA: TGCAGTGCTCCCGACTTCAGACTAGCGGGGGACACAGATACGCAGTATTTT.